This TCR beta chain appears in the sequencing data of a study of cytomegalovirus exposure and HLA in healthy donors. General study findings and limits: Researchers catalogued some 160 TCR beta chains as cytomegalovirus-associated.

This CDR3 has 15 amino acids. V was pared by 1 base and J by 4 bases, with 12 bases between. Germline V gives CDR1 SGDLS, CDR2 YYNGEE. Profiling relied on immunoSEQ multiplex PCR, and the TCRdb table lists in-frame clones only, not all of them. The sample contains about 170,000 clones, approximately 90% of which appear only once. Points on this clone: Its target is unknown.

J is TRBJ1-3 and V is TRBV9; D perhaps matches TRBD1 (5 bases). This receptor was taken from a young woman in good health and CMV-seronegative. The sequenced sample consisted of PBMCs. The CDR3 sequence is CASSVTLQGGNTIYF. CDR3 in DNA: TGTGCCAGCAGCGTAACCCTGCAGGGCGGAAACACCATATATTTT.